This is a list of T cell receptor beta chains from one sample in a study of cytomegalovirus exposure and HLA in healthy donors. Data came from immunoSEQ multiplex PCR; TCRdb stores just in-frame clones and leaves some out. The sample carries about 280,000 clones, roughly 90% recorded once. Sequenced material: PBMCs. The receptors here all came from a woman under 30 in good health and CMV-seronegative. The CDR3 runs from the conserved cysteine through the conserved F or W. D genes are given only for firm matches. The size field is filled for only some rows; it gives once, few, many or a size class.

d_call	j_call	v_call	clone_size	cdr3_aa	cdr3_nt
TRBD1	TRBJ1-5	TRBV7-9	-	CASSQGTGQQPQHF	TGTGCCAGCTCCCAAGGGACAGGGCAACAGCCCCAGCATTTT
-	TRBJ1-1	TRBV4-1	-	CASSSPGGDAFF	TGCGCCAGCAGCTCCCCCGGGGGTGACGCTTTCTTT
-	TRBJ1-2	TRBV15	-	CATSGKTGAYGYTF	TGTGCCACCAGCGGCAAAACAGGTGCCTATGGCTACACCTTC
-	TRBJ1-6	TRBV10-3	-	CAISDLVEAAGNSPLHF	TGTGCCATCAGTGATCTCGTGGAGGCGGCAGGAAATTCCCCCCTCCACTTT
TRBD1	TRBJ1-6	TRBV6-5	-	CASAGTGVYNSPLHF	TGTGCCAGCGCAGGGACAGGGGTCTATAATTCCCCCCTCCACTTT
TRBD1	TRBJ1-6	TRBV19	-	CASSTPPGTGTMDSPLHF	TGTGCCAGTAGTACCCCCCCCGGGACAGGGACGATGGATTCACCCCTCCACTTT
-	TRBJ1-1	TRBV29-1	-	CSVELRGGRNTEAFF	TGCAGCGTTGAACTTCGGGGGGGTAGGAACACTGAAGCTTTCTTT
TRBD1	TRBJ1-2	TRBV5-1	-	CASSLWDRANYGYTF	TGCGCCAGCAGCTTGTGGGACAGAGCTAACTATGGCTACACCTTC
-	TRBJ2-1	TRBV29-1	-	CSVAAGSLFRNEQFF	TGCAGCGTGGCCGCGGGATCCCTCTTCCGGAATGAGCAGTTCTTC
TRBD2	TRBJ2-5	TRBV5-4	-	CASSLAGRGETQYF	TGTGCCAGCAGCTTGGCAGGGAGGGGAGAGACCCAGTACTTC
TRBD1	TRBJ1-2	TRBV7-9	-	CSSSLAGTGGNYGYTF	TGTTCCAGCAGCCTAGCCGGGACAGGGGGTAACTATGGCTACACCTTC
-	TRBJ1-5	TRBV18	-	CASSPESLRGGPQHF	TGTGCCAGCTCACCCGAAAGCCTCAGGGGCGGGCCCCAGCATTTT
-	TRBJ1-2	TRBV19	-	CASSDGRNYGYTF	TGTGCCAGTAGTGATGGGAGGAACTATGGCTACACCTTC
TRBD2	TRBJ2-3	TRBV13	-	CASSPASGGTTTDTQYF	TGTGCCAGCAGCCCAGCTAGCGGGGGGACGACCACAGATACGCAGTATTTT
TRBD2	TRBJ2-3	TRBV2	-	CASRERGGRVGSDTQYF	TGTGCCAGCAGGGAGCGGGGGGGCCGAGTGGGGTCGGATACGCAGTATTTT
-	TRBJ1-2	TRBV6-5	-	CASSYLSPTNYGYTF	TGTGCCAGCAGTTACTTGAGCCCGACTAACTATGGCTACACCTTC
TRBD1	TRBJ1-3	TRBV5-1	-	CASGLDRGLGNTIYF	TGCGCCAGCGGCTTAGACAGGGGGCTCGGAAACACCATATATTTT
TRBD1	TRBJ1-1	TRBV5-6	-	CASSLGTGGTEAFF	TGTGCCAGCAGCTTGGGGACAGGGGGCACTGAAGCTTTCTTT
-	TRBJ1-3	TRBV10-2	-	CAGQQGSSGNTIYF	TGCGCCGGCCAACAGGGTAGTAGTGGAAACACCATATATTTT
-	TRBJ2-3	TRBV30	-	CAWSVGQNTDTQYF	TGTGCCTGGAGTGTGGGGCAGAACACAGATACGCAGTATTTT
-	TRBJ1-1	TRBV5-4	-	CASSLGQEVEAFF	TGTGCCAGCAGCTTGGGACAGGAAGTTGAAGCTTTCTTT
TRBD2	TRBJ2-5	TRBV6-6	-	CASSGIAGGEETQYF	TGTGCCAGCAGCGGTATAGCGGGGGGTGAGGAGACCCAGTACTTC
TRBD1	TRBJ2-7	TRBV5-1	-	CASSIRQGLYEQYF	TGCGCCAGCAGCATAAGACAGGGATTATACGAGCAGTACTTC
TRBD1	TRBJ1-2	TRBV7-2	-	CASRHGQGRIPNYGYTF	TGTGCCAGCAGACATGGACAGGGGAGGATCCCTAACTATGGCTACACCTTC
-	TRBJ2-1	TRBV6-5	few	CASNTMGGGGNEQFF	TGTGCCAGCAACACTATGGGGGGGGGCGGCAATGAGCAGTTCTTC
TRBD1	TRBJ1-1	TRBV29-1	-	CSVEVGGTGNSEAFF	TGCAGCGTTGAAGTTGGTGGGACAGGGAATTCTGAAGCTTTCTTT
TRBD1	TRBJ1-4	TRBV7-6	-	CASSLGGFQGARGKLFF	TGTGCCAGCAGCTTGGGGGGTTTCCAGGGGGCTCGGGGAAAACTGTTTTTT
-	TRBJ1-6	TRBV7-9	-	CASSLGEQGSYNSPLHF	TGTGCCAGCAGCTTAGGTGAACAGGGCTCCTATAATTCACCCCTCCACTTT
TRBD2	TRBJ2-5	TRBV2	-	CASRDASSGGPQYF	TGTGCCAGCAGGGACGCGTCTAGCGGGGGACCCCAGTACTTC
TRBD2	TRBJ2-7	TRBV6-5	once	CASSSRLAELPYEQYF	TGTGCCAGCAGTTCCCGACTAGCGGAGCTACCCTACGAGCAGTACTTC
TRBD2	TRBJ2-1	TRBV18	-	CASSPLAGGPYNEQFF	TGTGCCAGCTCACCACTAGCGGGGGGGCCATACAATGAGCAGTTCTTC
-	TRBJ1-2	TRBV11-1	-	CASSLRSAGAYGYTF	TGTGCCAGCAGCTTAAGGTCAGCAGGGGCTTATGGCTACACCTTC
-	TRBJ2-2	TRBV4-2	-	CASSPSWGLTGELFF	TGTGCCAGCAGCCCTTCGTGGGGCCTCACCGGGGAGCTGTTTTTT
-	TRBJ2-2	TRBV9	once	CASSVARGDTGELFF	TGTGCCAGCAGCGTAGCCCGGGGTGACACCGGGGAGCTGTTTTTT
-	TRBJ2-2	TRBV5-4	-	CASSFALLRASNTGELFF	TGTGCCAGCAGCTTCGCGCTCCTACGTGCGTCGAACACCGGGGAGCTGTTTTTT